This T cell receptor (beta chain) was found in a study of T cell repertoires in cytomegalovirus infection. Across the study: Selection of CMV epitopes for the study included recently identified HLA-C-restricted and well-studied HLA-B-restricted ones. Public signatures in TCR beta pointed to CMV infection and matching HLA type.

Points on this clonotype: Its antigen is currently unknown.

After removal of 6 bases from V and 10 bases from J, the junction contained 10 bases not matched to a gene. The CDR3 sequence is 13 residues long. Germline-derived CDR1 and CDR2 are SGHAT and FQNNGV. TCRdb passed the reads through MiXCR, listing each CDR3 protein once. The sample lists about half a million distinct CDR3 sequences, about 42% occurring once. This TCR was recovered from a human donor in good health (CMV status not recorded). Some clones in this sample may be carry-over from other donors' samples. The genes are TRBV11-2 and TRBJ1-1; 8 bases fit TRBD1. Sequencing was performed on cultured PBMCs, taken from culture after CMV antigen stimulation. The CDR3 DNA reads as TGTGCCAGCAGTCAGGACAGGGTTTCTGCAGCTTTCTTT. This gives the protein CASSQDRVSAAFF.